The 9 T cell receptor beta chains below all came from one sample that was sequenced in a study of CD4 and CD8 cells across lung adenocarcinoma regions listed by TCRdb under 2018. The library relied on PCR. The sequencer listed for this sample is HiSeq X Ten. Clones were called with MiXCR by TCRdb after fastp trimmed the public reads at Q25, and only in-frame beta chains were retained. Each entry is one CDR3 protein sequence, shown with its most common DNA and genes. This sample is represented by about 25,000 distinct CDR3 sequences; about 50% of them were singletons. About half of the sample is taken by the ten largest. Sequenced input: CD8+ T cells from the center of a lung tumor. Per the publication, the cell subset or site label means: tumor center region. The origin of the receptors is a male donor with lung adenocarcinoma. The CD4 and CD8 labels of this study may be unreliable.

This clonotype is a singleton in its sample. One end of the junction does not line up with germline, which may come from a read error. The chain is built from TRBV6-1 and TRBJ2-5; D might be TRBD1 or TRBD2, each matching 6 bases. The DNA end is more similar to TRBJ2-3, so the J call may be wrong. This CDR3 is built from 16 residues. CDR1 and CDR2 from the germline V gene are MNHNS and SASEGT. CDR3 DNA: TGTGCCAGCAGTGAAGCCGGGGGCGGGGATGGGGATACCCAGTATTTT. It codes for CASSEAGGGDGDTQYF.

The chain carries TRBV6-2 or TRBV6-3 and TRBJ2-1; no clear D. V was trimmed by 7 bases and J by 0 bases, leaving 10 bases between them. CDR1 MNHEY and CDR2 SVGEGT come from the germline V gene. The CDR3 covers 14 residues. CDR3 sequence (DNA): TGTGCCAGCACCCAGCTAAGCTCCTACAATGAGCAGTTCTTC. It yields the protein CASTQLSSYNEQFF.

Comment on this clonotype: Sequence at one end of the junction differs from germline and may be a read error. The rearrangement uses TRBV6-1 and TRBJ1-1; the match to TRBD1 covers 9 bases. Germline V gene lookup returns CDR1 MNHNS and CDR2 SASEGT. The CDR3 consists of 14 residues. The CDR3 spells CASTGTGYENEASF. The CDR3 DNA follows: TGTGCCAGCACCGGGACAGGGTACGAGAATGAAGCCTCCTTT.

With regard to this clonotype: Germline is not matched at one junction end, which may reflect a read error. The chain couples TRBV6-5 to TRBJ2-3; perhaps D is TRBD1 or TRBD2 (5 bases each). The germline gives CDR1 MNHEY, CDR2 SVGAGI. The CDR3 is 15 residues long. The DNA of the CDR3 is TGTGCCAGCAGTTACGGGCTGGGGGATACAGATACTCAGTATTTT. This translates into CASSYGLGDTDTQYF.

Concerning this clonotype itself: The germline gene is not matched at one end of the junction; a read error may be the cause. V and J are TRBV6-1 and TRBJ2-3; D could derive from TRBD1 or TRBD2 (5 bases each). Germline-derived CDR1 and CDR2 are MNHNS and SASEGT. The CDR3 is 14 amino acids. For the CDR3, the DNA is TGTGCCAGCACAGGGCTGGGAGCCCCAAACACGCAGTACTTT. It is translated as CASTGLGAPNTQYF.

This clonotype was detected only a few times. V usage is TRBV7-2 and J usage is TRBJ2-1; 8 bases agree with TRBD2. The CDR3 is made up of 16 amino acids. Per the germline V gene, CDR1 is SGHTA and CDR2 is FQGNSA. J was trimmed by 4 bases and V by 4 bases; bases with no gene match: 9. As DNA, the CDR3 is TGTGCCAGCAGCTCAGCCGGGACTAGATCATACAATGAGCAGTTCTTC. It encodes CASSSAGTRSYNEQFF.

The chain has TRBV30 and TRBJ2-3, with a possible D match to TRBD1 (6 bases). Trimming pared 0 bases from V and 0 bases from J, leaving 13 bases between. The CDR3 runs to 16 residues. The germline gives CDR1 GTSNPN, CDR2 SVGIG (reference sequence). This CDR3 is CAWSVDRTSSTDTQYF. CDR3 bases: TGTGCCTGGAGTGTAGACAGGACCTCTAGCACAGATACGCAGTATTTT.

This clonotype has at least ten counts. The V and J genes are TRBV6-5 and TRBJ1-6, with a tentative D call TRBD1 (6 bases). The CDR3 loop spans 16 amino acids. V gave up 3 bases and J gave up 0 bases, with 9 bases separating them. Germline V gives CDR1 MNHEY, CDR2 SVGAGI. The CDR3 coding sequence is TGTGCCAGCAGTTATGGACAGTACTCCTATAATTCACCCCTCCACTTT. Translated: CASSYGQYSYNSPLHF.

The sample holds a few counts of this clonotype. V gene TRBV7-3 combines with J gene TRBJ2-3; D not certain. V was shortened by 5 bases and J by 0 bases, with 9 bases between the two germline ends. Germline lookup yields CDR1 SGHTA and CDR2 FQGTGA. The CDR3 loop spans 14 amino acids. The CDR3 nucleotides are TGTGCCAGCAGCCCGGGCCTTAGCACAGATACGCAGTATTTT. Amino acids: CASSPGLSTDTQYF.